These 9 T cell receptor beta chains originate from one sample sequenced in a study of blood T cells in healthy people across ages. It was with a sample-barcoded 5' primer and a J-beta primer mix that a second PCR of roughly 7 to 12 cycles was run. TCRdb independently ran MiXCR on the 5' RACE reads; one entry per CDR3 protein. The table records nearly 800,000 distinct CDR3 sequences, 25% of them present only once. These same data were also listed under a study on T cells of mothers and their children.

Sequencing was performed on blood. These TCRs come from a boy aged 10-17 years in good health.

The genes are TRBV29-1 and TRBJ2-5, with 12 nucleotides matching TRBD2. Germline V lookup: CDR1 SQVTM, CDR2 ANQGSEA. V gave up 3 bases and J gave up 4 bases; unmatched junction bases: 3. The CDR3 runs 14 residues. CDR3 nucleotides: TGCAGCGTTGAGCTAGCGGGGGGGCCAGAGACCCAGTACTTC. Translated, it gives CSVELAGGPETQYF.

This chain connects TRBV6-2 or TRBV6-3 to TRBJ2-5, with TRBD2 matching 9 bases. Germline CDR1 MNHEY, CDR2 SVGEGT. CDR3 size: 14 residues. V trimming: 6 bases; J trimming: 4 bases; junction bases outside the gene matches: 6. The CDR3 loop is CASRPGLAGETQYF. CDR3 sequence (DNA): TGTGCCAGCAGACCGGGACTAGCCGGAGAGACCCAGTACTTC.

This clonotype was seen a handful of times. The gene calls are TRBV29-1 and TRBJ2-7; 9 bases are shared with TRBD2. V dropped 4 bases and J dropped 5; count of bases not matched to a gene: 9. The CDR3 is 14 residues long. Germline CDR1 and CDR2: SQVTM and ANQGSEA. Here the CDR3 DNA reads TGCAGCGTTGGGGCGGGGGGGCGGAGGAACGAGCAGTACTTC. This codes for CSVGAGGRRNEQYF.

This clonotype was seen a few times. At one boundary the junction diverges from the germline segment, which might be a read error. The J gene is TRBJ2-7, the V gene TRBV29-1, with D tentatively TRBD1 (7 bases). CDR3 length: 13 amino acids. Germline CDR1 SQVTM, CDR2 ANQGSEA. As DNA, the CDR3 is TGCAACGTTCAGGGGGTAGGAGGGTACGAGCAGTACTTC. This translates into CNVQGVGGYEQYF.

Turning to this clonotype: One end of the junction is discordant with germline, which a read error may explain. The V and J genes are TRBV4-3 and TRBJ2-3; D is perhaps TRBD1 (6 bases). Germline V gene data show CDR1 as LGHNA and CDR2 as YSLEER. CDR3 length: 16 residues. CDR3 sequence: CASSHLQGQSTDTQYF. CDR3 nucleotides: TGCGCCAGCAGCCATCTACAGGGCCAAAGCACAGACACGCAGTATTTT.

The rearrangement links TRBV7-2 to TRBJ2-7; D is ambiguous. Germline values: CDR1 SGHTA, CDR2 FQGNSA. The CDR3 has 14 residues. V was cut by 4 bases and J by 3 bases, with 13 bases left in between. CDR3 bases: TGTGCCAGCAGCTCGGCTGGGCCCAGCTACGAGCAGTACTTC. It encodes CASSSAGPSYEQYF.

The V call is TRBV5-1, the J call TRBJ2-7; 7 bases line up with TRBD1. Germline CDR1 and CDR2: SGHRS and YFSETQ. The CDR3 runs 15 residues. V shed 0 bases, J shed 3 bases, and the junction held 6 bases outside the gene matches. CDR3 DNA sequence: TGCGCCAGCAGCTTGGTTCCAGGGGGTGGCTACGAGCAGTACTTC. Its translation is CASSLVPGGGYEQYF.

This clonotype was found a few times. The rearrangement joins TRBV7-3 to TRBJ2-1; 7 nucleotides line up with TRBD1. The V gene end was trimmed by 2 bases and the J gene end by 7 bases; junction bases not matched to a gene: 5. Germline V gene data show CDR1 as SGHTA and CDR2 as FQGTGA. This CDR3 has 14 residues. The CDR3 DNA is TGTGCCAGCAGCTTAGGCCAACAGGGGAATGAGCAGTTCTTC. Protein sequence: CASSLGQQGNEQFF.

The chain carries TRBV20-1 and TRBJ2-7; D is unclear. V was clipped by 3 bases and J by 7 bases, with 13 bases between them. CDR1 and CDR2 (germline): DFQATT, SNEGSKA (reference sequence). CDR3 length: 12 residues. The CDR3 sequence is CSASTKGTEQYF. DNA for the CDR3: TGCAGTGCTAGTACGAAGGGCACGGAGCAGTACTTC.